The source of this TCR beta chain is a study of T-cell memory formation after mild COVID-19. Study-level results: Clones that contracted clustered mainly in CM and EM if CD4+ and in EMRA if CD8+. Clones that contracted from day 15 to 85 were balanced CD4/CD8, while later expanders leaned CD4+.

This clonotype has more than one count but fewer than ten. The antigen is unknown. The CDR3 has 11 amino acids. The germline V and J ends were trimmed by 5 bases and 9 bases, with 8 bases remaining between them. Germline lookup yields CDR1 SGHTA and CDR2 FQGNSA. TCRdb reanalysed the 5' RACE reads using MiXCR and keeps one entry per CDR3 protein. Among 150,000 to 200,000 distinct CDR3 sequences listed, 16% were seen once. The chain recombines TRBV7-2 with TRBJ2-1; D is unresolved. The source of this sequence is an adult woman who had mild COVID-19 (a few samples of this study predate the infection). Cell type and time point are not known. Sequences were obtained from PBMCs or a T cell subset sorted from them (not recorded which). This CDR3 is CASSPLVEQFF. As DNA, the CDR3 is TGTGCCAGCAGCCCGCTCGTTGAGCAGTTCTTC. The full variable domain, rest sourced from reference TRBV7-2 and TRBJ2-1, is GAGVSQSPSNKVTEKGKDVELRCDPISGHTALYWYRQSLGQGLEFLIYFQGNSAPDKSGLPSDRFSAERTGGSVSTLTIQRTQQEDSAVYLCASSPLVEQFFGPGTRLTVL.